The 7 T cell receptor beta chains listed next were all sequenced from one sample in a study of breast tumors, draining lymph nodes, adjacent tissues. Samples came from axillary lymph nodes draining the breast cancer. One entry per CDR3 protein results from TCRdb running MiXCR on the multiplex PCR reads. The table shows about 200,000 distinct CDR3 sequences, with around 33% occurring only once. The specimen sequenced was axillary lymph node tissue. These receptors originate from a female donor with breast cancer. Some clones in this sample may be carry-over from other donors' samples.

Details on this clonotype: A read error may be the cause here, since a much bigger clone is one base away. This chain connects TRBV19 to TRBJ2-1, with 9 nucleotides matching TRBD2. The CDR3 is made up of 15 amino acids. Germline assignment: CDR1 LNHDA and CDR2 SQIVND (reference sequence). V gave up 3 bases and J gave up 7 bases; unmatched junction bases: 7. The CDR3, as DNA: TGTGCCAGTAGTATGTATGGCGGGGGGGCGAATGAGCAGTTCTTC. It translates to CASSMYGGGANEQFF.

On this clonotype itself: One end of the junction fails to match germline, which may point to a read error. This chain connects TRBV6-5 to TRBJ2-3; D remains ambiguous. Germline-derived CDR1 and CDR2 are MNHEY and SVGAGI. CDR3 size: 14 residues. CDR3 DNA: TGTGCCAGCAGTCACTCGCTTAGCACAGATACGCAGTATTTT. Its translation: CASSHSLSTDTQYF.

This clonotype occurred a few times. A much larger clone lies one base from this, so it may be a read error. The genes are TRBV20-1 and TRBJ1-3; the D is unclear. With 2 bases removed from V and 0 bases from J, the gap between germline ends came to 17 bases. In germline, CDR1 is DFQATT, CDR2 SNEGSKA (reference sequence). The CDR3 is made up of 17 amino acids. The CDR3 bases are TGCAGTGCTAGAAAAGGTGGAGTGCTCCCCTCTGGAAACACCATATATTTT. Its translation is CSARKGGVLPSGNTIYF.

This clonotype was detected ten times or more. This rearrangement joins TRBV9 to TRBJ2-3; D is possibly TRBD1 or TRBD2 (5 bases each). The CDR3 runs 17 residues. Germline V gene sequence: CDR1 SGDLS, CDR2 YYNGEE. Trimming shortened V by 0 bases and J by 4 bases, and 18 bases separated the two germline ends. CDR3 coding DNA: TGTGCCAGCAGCGTAGCTAGGACTTTGAGGGACGCAGATACGCAGTATTTT. This encodes CASSVARTLRDADTQYF.

This clonotype was counted many times. The chain links TRBV5-1 to TRBJ1-2; D gene uncertain. The CDR3 length is 14 residues. CDR1 SGHRS and CDR2 YFSETQ come from the germline V gene. Trimming removed 2 bases at V and 1 base at J, with 9 bases between. CDR3 sequence: CASSLGGDNYGYTF. DNA of the CDR3: TGCGCCAGCAGCTTAGGCGGCGATAACTATGGCTACACCTTC.

This clonotype was detected many times. The V call is TRBV20-1, the J call TRBJ2-7; D is ambiguous. The germline V and J ends were trimmed by 0 bases and 5 bases, with 17 bases remaining between them. The CDR3 contains 15 residues. Germline CDR1 and CDR2: DFQATT and SNEGSKA (reference sequence). CDR3 nucleotides: TGCAGTGCTAGAGATTCTAGAGGAGTAGGAAACGAGCAGTACTTC. Amino acid sequence: CSARDSRGVGNEQYF.

In its sample, this clonotype was seen once. The rearrangement joins TRBV12-3 or TRBV12-4 to TRBJ2-4; 7 nucleotides match TRBD2. With V trimmed by 2 bases and J by 3 bases, 25 bases remained unmatched. CDR3 size: 22 residues. The CDR3 loop is CASSLMRRHGAGARGDKNIQYF. The CDR3 coding sequence is TGTGCCAGCAGTTTAATGCGTCGTCACGGAGCGGGTGCTCGGGGGGACAAAAACATTCAGTACTTC.